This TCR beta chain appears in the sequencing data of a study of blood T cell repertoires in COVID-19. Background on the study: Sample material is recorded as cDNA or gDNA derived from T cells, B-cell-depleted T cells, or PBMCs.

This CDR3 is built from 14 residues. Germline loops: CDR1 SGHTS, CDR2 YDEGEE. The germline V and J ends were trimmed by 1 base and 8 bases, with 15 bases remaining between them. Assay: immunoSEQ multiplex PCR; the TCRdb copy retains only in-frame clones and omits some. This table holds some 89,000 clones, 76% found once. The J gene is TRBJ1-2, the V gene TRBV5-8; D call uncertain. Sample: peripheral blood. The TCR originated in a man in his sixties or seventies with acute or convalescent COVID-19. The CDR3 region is CASSLLGREEGYTF. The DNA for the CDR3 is TGTGCCAGCAGCTTGTTAGGTCGGGAAGAGGGCTACACCTTC.